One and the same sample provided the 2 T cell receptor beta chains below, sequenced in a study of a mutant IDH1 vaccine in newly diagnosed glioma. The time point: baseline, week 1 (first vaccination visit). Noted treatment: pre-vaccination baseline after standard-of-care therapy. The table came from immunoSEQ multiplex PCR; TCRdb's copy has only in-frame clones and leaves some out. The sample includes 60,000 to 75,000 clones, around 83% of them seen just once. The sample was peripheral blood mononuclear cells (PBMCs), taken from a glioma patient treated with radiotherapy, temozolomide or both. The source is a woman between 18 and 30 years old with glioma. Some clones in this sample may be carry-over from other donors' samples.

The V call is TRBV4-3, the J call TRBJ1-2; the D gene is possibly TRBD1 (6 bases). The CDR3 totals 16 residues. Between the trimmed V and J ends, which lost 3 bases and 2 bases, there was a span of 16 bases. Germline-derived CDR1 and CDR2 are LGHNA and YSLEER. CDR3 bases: TGCGCCAGCAGCCACCGGGGGGGCAGTCTCAACTATGGCTACACCTTC. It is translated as CASSHRGGSLNYGYTF.

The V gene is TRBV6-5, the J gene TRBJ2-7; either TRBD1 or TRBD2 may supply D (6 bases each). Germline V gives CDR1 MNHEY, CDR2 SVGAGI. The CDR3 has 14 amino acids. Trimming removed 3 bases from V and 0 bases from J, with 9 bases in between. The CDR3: CASSYGGGSYEQYF. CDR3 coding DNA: TGTGCCAGCAGTTATGGAGGGGGCTCCTACGAGCAGTACTTC.